This T cell receptor (beta chain) was recorded in a study of cytomegalovirus exposure and HLA in healthy donors. Study-wide results and caveats: Because they were indistinguishable, some V segments, including TRBV6-2 and TRBV6-3, were excluded.

The PCR used 60 Vbeta and 13 Jbeta primers. Sequenced by immunoSEQ multiplex PCR; TCRdb stores in-frame clones only, minus some. This table has some 130,000 clones, approximately 80% appearing once. The CDR3 is 13 residues long. Per the germline V gene, CDR1 is SGHTA and CDR2 is FQGTGA. With 3 bases removed from V and 6 bases from J, the gap between germline ends came to 8 bases. About this clone itself: What it binds is unknown.

The source is a male donor in good health and CMV-seropositive. The specimen sequenced was PBMCs. The V gene is TRBV7-3, the J gene TRBJ2-2, with D perhaps matching TRBD2 (6 bases). For the CDR3, the DNA is TGTGCCAGCAGCTTGACGGGGGCCGGGGAGCTGTTTTTT. Encoded protein: CASSLTGAGELFF.